The 4 T cell receptor beta chains reported below all come from one sample, sequenced in a study of shared clonotypes between healthy human individuals. Profiled with immunoSEQ multiplex PCR; TCRdb holds only in-frame clones, not every one. The table includes about 2.5 million clones, roughly 92% detected once. Sequencing was done on a sample of naive CD4+ T cells from PBMCs. Subset given: CD45RA+ positively selected. These receptor sequences come from a man aged 18 to 29 in good health. Some clones in this sample may be carry-over from other donors' samples.

CDR3 region: CASSVTTGTDTQYF. CDR3 in DNA: TGTGCCAGCAGTGTCACCACGGGGACAGATACGCAGTATTTT. This chain links TRBV6-4 with TRBJ2-3; tentative D call: TRBD2 (5 bases). Germline CDR1 and CDR2: MRHNA and SNTAGT. V dropped 4 bases and J dropped 3 bases, with 11 bases sitting between them. This CDR3 is built from 14 residues.

The V gene is TRBV5-1, the J gene TRBJ2-3; 8 bases match TRBD2. Germline CDR1 is SGHRS and CDR2 is YFSETQ. The CDR3 runs to 16 residues. V gave up 3 bases and J gave up 2 bases; unmatched junction bases: 8. CDR3 residues: CASSWGVAGSTDTQYF. The CDR3 DNA reads TGCGCCAGCAGCTGGGGGGTAGCGGGATCCACAGATACGCAGTATTTT.

The sample holds one count of this clone. This chain joins TRBV7-6 and TRBJ2-2; possible D gene TRBD1, 5 bases. Per the germline V gene, CDR1 is SGHVS and CDR2 is FNYEAQ. The CDR3 has 13 amino acids. V was pared by 5 bases and J by 7 bases, with 11 bases between. The DNA of the CDR3 is TGTGCCAGCAGCCCGAGGCAGGGCGGGGAGCTGTTTTTT. Amino acids: CASSPRQGGELFF.

Note on this clone: Other nucleotide sequences in the sample specify the same CDR3. The chain carries TRBV10-3 and TRBJ2-7, with 8 bases identical to TRBD2. V gave up 6 bases and J gave up 1 base; unmatched junction bases: 8. Germline CDR1 reads ENHRY; CDR2 reads SYGVKD. This CDR3 has 15 residues. The DNA for the CDR3 is TGTGCCATCAGGGGAACTAGCGGTCCTTCCTACGAGCAGTACTTC. Translating it yields CAIRGTSGPSYEQYF.